This T cell receptor (beta chain) was obtained from a study of response to subunit inactivated influenza vaccine. The CDR3 extends over 12 amino acids. V lost 7 bases to trimming and J lost 8 bases, with 14 bases between them. Germline-derived CDR1 and CDR2 are MNHEY and SVGEGT. Study conclusions and caveats: Each seasonal influenza vaccination, the authors suggested, recruits few new T cells.

Via MiXCR, TCRdb re-called the RT-PCR reads, giving one row per CDR3 protein. The sample has about 780,000 distinct CDR3 sequences; around a sixth are singletons. A few counts support this clonotype. Its cognate antigen is unknown. The source was PBMCs from blood, collected less than 6 days after vaccination. This clonotype was sampled from a man aged 50 to 59 who received an inactivated influenza vaccine. The chain joins TRBV6-2 or TRBV6-3 to TRBJ1-2; possibly TRBD1 for D (6 bases). For the CDR3, the DNA is TGTGCCAGCACTAGCGGGACATCCGGCTACACCTTC. This translates into CASTSGTSGYTF.